This T cell receptor beta chain originates from a study of blood T cells in healthy people across ages. General study results and limits: Greater diversity and more naive CD4+ cells were seen in long-lived donors than in aged donors. The donors' CMV status was not determined, possibly confounding changes in expanded clonotypes. A strong correlation between TCR beta diversity and naive T cell percentage was seen.

Using a J-beta primer mix together with a sample-barcoded 5' primer, a second PCR was run for roughly 6 to 11 cycles. TCRdb re-derived calls from the 5' RACE reads in MiXCR, one entry per CDR3 protein. The repertoire holds around 1,600,000 distinct CDR3 sequences, under 55% seen once, with 4% in the top ten. This clonotype appeared a few times. Its antigen is undetermined. The germline CDR1 and CDR2 sequences are LGHNA and YSLEER. The CDR3 is 17 residues long. V lost 4 bases, J lost 1 base, and 7 bases stayed unmatched. The receptor was derived from a woman aged 18-29 years in good health. The sample comprised blood. This chain connects TRBV4-3 to TRBJ1-4; 9 nucleotides agree with TRBD1. CDR3 in amino acids: CASSRDRALETNEKLFF. The CDR3 DNA follows: TGCGCCAGCAGCCGGGACAGGGCCCTCGAAACTAATGAAAAACTGTTTTTT.